A selection of T cell receptor beta chains follows, all from one sample in a study of T cells in Graves' hyperthyroidism and ophthalmopathy. TCRdb re-derived calls from the multiplex PCR reads in MiXCR, one entry per CDR3 protein. The sample has roughly 500,000 distinct CDR3 sequences, less than 25% seen once. Input material: blood. The source of these receptors is a young woman with Graves' ophthalmopathy. CDR3s include the opening cysteine and the closing phenylalanine or tryptophan. Fields, in order: J gene, V gene, D gene, clone size, CDR3 DNA, CDR3 protein. D genes are given only for firm matches. The size of a clone is reported for some rows only, either as once, few or many, or as a class for expanded clones.

TRBJ1-5 | TRBV10-3 | TRBD1 | once | TGTGCCATCAGTGAGTCGACCCCCGGACAGGTAACCTGTAGCAACCCCCCGGGGCCCCAGCATTTT | CAISESTPGQVTCSNPPGPQHF
TRBJ1-5 | TRBV6-1 | - | many | TGTGCCAGCAGTGAAAAGGGGTGGGGTCAGCCCCAGCATTTT | CASSEKGWGQPQHF
TRBJ1-5 | TRBV4-1 | - | few | TGCGCCAGCAGCCGTTTCGGTTATAGCAATCAGCCCCAGCATTTT | CASSRFGYSNQPQHF
TRBJ1-1 | TRBV29-1 | - | many | TGCAGCGTTGTGGCCGTGAACACTGAAGCTTTCTTT | CSVVAVNTEAFF
TRBJ1-2 | TRBV12-3/TRBV12-4 | - | - | TGTGCCAGCAGTGGCCTCGGGCGATCTTATGGCTACACCTTC | CASSGLGRSYGYTF
TRBJ2-7 | TRBV28 | TRBD1 | - | TGTGCCAGCAGTTTCATCAGGGGGCGGGCCTACGAGCAGTACTTC | CASSFIRGRAYEQYF
TRBJ1-6 | TRBV12-3/TRBV12-4 | - | - | TGTGCCAGCAGTTTCGGCCCCACACCCCTCCACTTT | CASSFGPTPLHF
TRBJ2-7 | TRBV7-9 | - | many | TGTGCCAGCAGCTCCACAGGGAACGAGCAGTACTTC | CASSSTGNEQYF
TRBJ2-5 | TRBV29-1 | - | - | TGCAGCGTTGACCCAGGACAAGAGACCCAGTACTTC | CSVDPGQETQYF
TRBJ2-2 | TRBV7-3 | - | many | TGTGCCAGCAGCTCGGGACCGGGCGGGGAGCTGTTTTTT | CASSSGPGGELFF